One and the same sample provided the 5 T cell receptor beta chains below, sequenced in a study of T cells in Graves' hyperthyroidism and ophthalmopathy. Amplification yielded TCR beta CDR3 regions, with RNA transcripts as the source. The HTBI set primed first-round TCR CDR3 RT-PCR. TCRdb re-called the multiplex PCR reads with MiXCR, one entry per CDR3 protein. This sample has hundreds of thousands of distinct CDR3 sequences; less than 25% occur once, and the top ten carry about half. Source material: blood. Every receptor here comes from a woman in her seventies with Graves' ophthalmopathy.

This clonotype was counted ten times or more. CDR3: CASSVQGKRTEAFF. The CDR3 DNA is TGTGCCAGCAGTGTACAGGGGAAACGCACTGAAGCTTTCTTT. The chain is built from TRBV27 and TRBJ1-1; 7 bases align to TRBD1. The ends lost 5 bases at V and 4 bases at J; junction bases unmatched: 7. Germline CDR1 MNHEY, CDR2 SMNVEV (reference sequence). The CDR3 has 14 amino acids.

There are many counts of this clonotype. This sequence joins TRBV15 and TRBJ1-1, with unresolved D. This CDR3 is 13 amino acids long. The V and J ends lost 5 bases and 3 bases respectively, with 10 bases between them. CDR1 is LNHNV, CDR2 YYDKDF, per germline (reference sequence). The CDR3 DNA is TGTGCCACCAGCGTTCGGACGGACACTGAAGCTTTCTTT. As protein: CATSVRTDTEAFF.

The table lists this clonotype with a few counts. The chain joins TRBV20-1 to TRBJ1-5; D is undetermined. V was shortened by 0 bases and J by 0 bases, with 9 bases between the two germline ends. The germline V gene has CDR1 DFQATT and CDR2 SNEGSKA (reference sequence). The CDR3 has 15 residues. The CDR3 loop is CSARDSSFSNQPQHF. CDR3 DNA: TGCAGTGCTAGAGATAGCAGCTTTAGCAATCAGCCCCAGCATTTT.

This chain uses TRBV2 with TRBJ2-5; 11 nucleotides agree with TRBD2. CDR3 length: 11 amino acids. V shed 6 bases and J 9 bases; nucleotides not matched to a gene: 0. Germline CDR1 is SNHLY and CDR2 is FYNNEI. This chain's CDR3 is CASRLAGAQYF. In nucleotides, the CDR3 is TGTGCCAGCAGACTAGCGGGAGCCCAGTACTTC.

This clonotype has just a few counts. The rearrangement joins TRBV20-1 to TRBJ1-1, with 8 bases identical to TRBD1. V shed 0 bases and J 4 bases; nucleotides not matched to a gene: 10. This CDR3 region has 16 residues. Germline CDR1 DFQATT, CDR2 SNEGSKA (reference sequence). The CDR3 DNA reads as TGCAGTGCTAGAGATTGGGCTGCACAGGGGGGCACTGAAGCTTTCTTT. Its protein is CSARDWAAQGGTEAFF.